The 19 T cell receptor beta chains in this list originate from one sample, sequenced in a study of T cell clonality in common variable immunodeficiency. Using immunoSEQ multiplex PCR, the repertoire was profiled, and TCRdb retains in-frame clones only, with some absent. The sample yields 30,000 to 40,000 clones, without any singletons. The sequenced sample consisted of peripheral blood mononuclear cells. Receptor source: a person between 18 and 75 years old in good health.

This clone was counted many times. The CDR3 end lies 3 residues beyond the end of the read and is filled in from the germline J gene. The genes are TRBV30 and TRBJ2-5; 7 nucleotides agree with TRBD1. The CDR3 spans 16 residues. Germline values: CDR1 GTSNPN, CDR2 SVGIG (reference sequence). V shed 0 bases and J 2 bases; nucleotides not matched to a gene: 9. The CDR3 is CAWSVGVGGFQETQYF. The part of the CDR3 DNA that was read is TGTGCCTGGAGTGTGGGGGTAGGGGGCTTTCAAGAGACC. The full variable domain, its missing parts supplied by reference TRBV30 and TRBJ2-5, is SQTIHQWPATLVQPVGSPLSLECTVEGTSNPNLYWYRQAAGRGLQLLFYSVGIGQISSEVPQNLSASRPQDRQFILSSKKLLLSDSGFYLCAWSVGVGGFQETQYFGPGTRLLVL.

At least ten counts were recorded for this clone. Here the CDR3 reads CASSFVAGDRETQYF. The sequenced part of the CDR3 DNA is TGCGCCAGCAGCTTTGTAGCGGGGGATCGGGAGACC. The chain uses TRBV5-1 and TRBJ2-5, with 9 bases fitting TRBD2. The read falls 3 residues short of the CDR3 end, and the missing part is taken from the germline J gene. CDR3 length: 15 residues. After removal of 2 bases from V and 5 bases from J, the junction contained 7 bases not matched to a gene. Germline values: CDR1 SGHRS, CDR2 YFSETQ.

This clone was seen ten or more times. Partial CDR3 DNA: TGTGCCAGTAGTCATCCGTCGAAACTAGCGGACCGCACAGATACG. This translates into CASSHPSKLADRTDT. The complete CDR3 protein is CASSHPSKLADRTDTQYF. The chain couples TRBV19 to TRBJ2-3; 8 bases match TRBD2. With the read ending 3 residues before the CDR3 end, the germline J gene is used to fill in that end. The CDR3 covers 18 residues. J lost 1 base, V lost 5 bases, and 14 bases had no gene match. Germline V gene lookup returns CDR1 LNHDA and CDR2 SQIVND (reference sequence).

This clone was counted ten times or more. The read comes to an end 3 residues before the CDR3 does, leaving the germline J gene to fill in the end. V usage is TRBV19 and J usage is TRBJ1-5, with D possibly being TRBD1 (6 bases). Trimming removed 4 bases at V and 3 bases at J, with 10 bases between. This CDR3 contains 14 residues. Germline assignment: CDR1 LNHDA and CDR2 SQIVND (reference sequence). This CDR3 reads CASSKGQDNQPQHF. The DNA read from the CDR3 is TGTGCCAGTAGTAAGGGACAAGACAATCAGCCC.

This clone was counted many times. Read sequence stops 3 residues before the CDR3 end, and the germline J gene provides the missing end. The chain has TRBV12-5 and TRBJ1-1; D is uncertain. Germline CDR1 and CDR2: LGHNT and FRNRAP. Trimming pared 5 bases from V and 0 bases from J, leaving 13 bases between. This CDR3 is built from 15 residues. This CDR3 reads CASGPRESMNTEAFF. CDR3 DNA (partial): TGTGCTAGTGGTCCCCGCGAAAGTATGAACACTGAA.

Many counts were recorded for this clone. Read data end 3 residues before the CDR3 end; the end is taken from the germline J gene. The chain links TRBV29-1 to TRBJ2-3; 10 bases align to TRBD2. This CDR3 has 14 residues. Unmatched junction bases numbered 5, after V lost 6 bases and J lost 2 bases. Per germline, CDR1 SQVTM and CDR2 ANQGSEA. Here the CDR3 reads CSVLLAGVTDTQYF. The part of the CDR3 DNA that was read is TGCAGCGTCCTCCTAGCGGGGGTCACAGATACG.

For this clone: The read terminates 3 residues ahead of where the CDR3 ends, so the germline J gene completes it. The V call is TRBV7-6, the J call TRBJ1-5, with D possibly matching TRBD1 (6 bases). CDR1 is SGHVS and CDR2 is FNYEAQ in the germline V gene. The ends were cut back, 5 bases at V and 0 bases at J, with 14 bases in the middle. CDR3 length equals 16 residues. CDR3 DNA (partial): TGTGCCAGCAGCCCACGTCCAGGGGATAGCAATCAGCCC. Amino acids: CASSPRPGDSNQP. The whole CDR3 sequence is CASSPRPGDSNQPQHF.

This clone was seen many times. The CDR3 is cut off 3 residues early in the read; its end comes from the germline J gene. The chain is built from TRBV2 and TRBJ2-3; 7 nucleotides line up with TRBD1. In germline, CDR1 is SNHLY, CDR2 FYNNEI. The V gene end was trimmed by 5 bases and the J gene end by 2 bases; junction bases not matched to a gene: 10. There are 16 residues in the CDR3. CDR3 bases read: TGTGCCAGCAGTAGACCGGGACAGAGTGTCACAGATACG. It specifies CASSRPGQSVTDT. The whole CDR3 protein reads CASSRPGQSVTDTQYF.

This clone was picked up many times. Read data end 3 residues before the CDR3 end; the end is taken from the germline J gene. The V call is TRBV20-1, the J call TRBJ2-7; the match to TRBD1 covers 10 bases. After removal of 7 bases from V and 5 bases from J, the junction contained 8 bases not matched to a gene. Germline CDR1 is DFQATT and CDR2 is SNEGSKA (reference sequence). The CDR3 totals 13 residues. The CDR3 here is CSGRWDRGDEQYF. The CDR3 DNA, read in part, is TGCAGTGGACGTTGGGACAGGGGTGACGAG.

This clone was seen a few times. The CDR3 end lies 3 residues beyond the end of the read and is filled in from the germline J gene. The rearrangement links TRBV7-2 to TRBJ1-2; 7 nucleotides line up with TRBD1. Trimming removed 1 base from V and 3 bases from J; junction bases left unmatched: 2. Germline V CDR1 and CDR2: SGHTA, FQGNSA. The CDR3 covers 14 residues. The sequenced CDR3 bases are TGTGCCAGCAGCTTAGACAGGGGCGACTATGGC. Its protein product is CASSLDRGDYG. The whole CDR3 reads CASSLDRGDYGYTF.

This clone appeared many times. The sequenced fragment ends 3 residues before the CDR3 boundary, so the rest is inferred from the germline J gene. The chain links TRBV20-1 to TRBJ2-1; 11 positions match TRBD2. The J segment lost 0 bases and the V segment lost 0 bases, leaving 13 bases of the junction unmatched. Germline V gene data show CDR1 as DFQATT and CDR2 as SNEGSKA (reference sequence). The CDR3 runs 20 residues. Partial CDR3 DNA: TGCAGTGCTAGAGATTCTCCAAATAGCGGGAGGGTTAGCTCCTACAATGAG. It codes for CSARDSPNSGRVSSYNE. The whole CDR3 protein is CSARDSPNSGRVSSYNEQFF.

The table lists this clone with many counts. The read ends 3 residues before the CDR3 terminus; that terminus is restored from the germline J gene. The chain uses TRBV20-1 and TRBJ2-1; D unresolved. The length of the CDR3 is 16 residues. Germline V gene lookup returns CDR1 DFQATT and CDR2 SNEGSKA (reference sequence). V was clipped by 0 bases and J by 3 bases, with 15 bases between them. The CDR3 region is CSARDFGSGYYNEQFF. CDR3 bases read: TGCAGTGCTAGAGATTTTGGGTCGGGTTACTACAATGAG.

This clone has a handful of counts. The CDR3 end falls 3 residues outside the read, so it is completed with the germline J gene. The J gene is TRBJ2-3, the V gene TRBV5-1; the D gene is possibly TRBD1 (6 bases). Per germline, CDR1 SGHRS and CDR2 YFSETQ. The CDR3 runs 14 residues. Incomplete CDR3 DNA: TGCGCCAGCAGCTCCGGGACACCCCAAGAGACG. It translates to CASSSGTPQET. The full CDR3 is CASSSGTPQETQYF.

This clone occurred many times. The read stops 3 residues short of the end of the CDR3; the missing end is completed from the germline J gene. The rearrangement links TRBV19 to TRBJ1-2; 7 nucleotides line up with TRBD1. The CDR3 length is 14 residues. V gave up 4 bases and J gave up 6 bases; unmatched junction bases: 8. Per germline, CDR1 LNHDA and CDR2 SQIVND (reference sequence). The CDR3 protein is CASSTRTGEDGYTF. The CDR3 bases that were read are TGTGCCAGTAGTACTCGAACAGGGGAGGATGGC.

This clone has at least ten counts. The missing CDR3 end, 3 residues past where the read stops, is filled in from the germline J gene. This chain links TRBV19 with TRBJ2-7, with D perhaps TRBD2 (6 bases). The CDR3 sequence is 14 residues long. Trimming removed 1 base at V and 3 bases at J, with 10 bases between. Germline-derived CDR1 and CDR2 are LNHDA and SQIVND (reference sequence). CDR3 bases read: TGTGCCAGTAGTATAGGGTCGGGGGTCTACGAG. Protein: CASSIGSGVYE. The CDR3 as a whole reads CASSIGSGVYEQYF. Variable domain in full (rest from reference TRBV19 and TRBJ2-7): DGGITQSPKYLFRKEGQNVTLSCEQNLNHDAMYWYRQDPGQGLRLIYYSQIVNDFQKGDIAEGYSVSREKKESFPLTVTSAQKNPTAFYLCASSIGSGVYEQYFGPGTRLTVT.

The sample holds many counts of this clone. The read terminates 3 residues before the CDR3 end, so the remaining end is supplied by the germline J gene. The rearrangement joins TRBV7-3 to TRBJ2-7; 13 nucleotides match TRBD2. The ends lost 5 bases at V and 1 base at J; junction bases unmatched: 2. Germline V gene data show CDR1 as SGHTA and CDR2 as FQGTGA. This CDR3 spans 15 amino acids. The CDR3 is CASSQLAGGSYEQYF. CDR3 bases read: TGTGCCAGCAGCCAACTAGCGGGAGGGTCCTACGAG.

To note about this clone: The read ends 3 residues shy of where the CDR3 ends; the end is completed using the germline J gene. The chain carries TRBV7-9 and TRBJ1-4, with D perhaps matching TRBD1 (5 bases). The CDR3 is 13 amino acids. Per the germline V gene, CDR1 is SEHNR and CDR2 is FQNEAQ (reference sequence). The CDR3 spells CASSPPGANVLFF. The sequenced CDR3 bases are TGTGCCAGCAGCCCCCCTGGGGCCAACGTA.

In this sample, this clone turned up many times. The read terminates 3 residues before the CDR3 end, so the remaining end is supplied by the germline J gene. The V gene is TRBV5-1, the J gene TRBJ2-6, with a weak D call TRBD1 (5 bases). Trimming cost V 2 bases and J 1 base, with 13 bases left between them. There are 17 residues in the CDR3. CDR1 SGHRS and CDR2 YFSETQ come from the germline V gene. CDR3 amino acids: CASSLSPQGSGANVLTF. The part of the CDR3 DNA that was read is TGCGCCAGCAGCTTATCCCCGCAGGGTTCTGGGGCCAACGTC.

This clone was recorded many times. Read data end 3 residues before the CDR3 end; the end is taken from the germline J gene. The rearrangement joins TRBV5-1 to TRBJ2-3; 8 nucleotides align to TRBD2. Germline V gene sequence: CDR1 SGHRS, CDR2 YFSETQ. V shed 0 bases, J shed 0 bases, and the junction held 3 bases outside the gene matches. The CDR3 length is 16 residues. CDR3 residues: CASSLGLAGSTDTQYF. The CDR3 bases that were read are TGCGCCAGCAGCTTGGGCCTAGCGGGTAGCACAGATACG.